The T cell receptor (beta chain) under discussion was sequenced for a study of long-term antiretroviral therapy in people with HIV. Runs used v3.0 of the immunoSEQ assay and were done at survey level. The table came from immunoSEQ multiplex PCR; TCRdb's copy has only in-frame clones and leaves some out. The repertoire holds 20,000 to 30,000 clones, with roughly 94% as singletons. This clone was found a few times. The CDR3 runs to 13 residues. From germline, CDR1 is GTSNPN and CDR2 SVGIG (reference sequence). Trimming stripped 1 base from V and 1 base from J, with 7 bases between. The TCR comes from a woman between 45 and 65 years old with HIV. The rearrangement links TRBV30 to TRBJ2-5; D remains unclear. Sequenced here: unsorted PBMCs, sampled more than 4.7 years after starting antiretroviral therapy. This CDR3 reads CAWSGSSQETQYF. CDR3 coding DNA: TGTGCCTGGAGTGGCAGCAGCCAAGAGACCCAGTACTTC.